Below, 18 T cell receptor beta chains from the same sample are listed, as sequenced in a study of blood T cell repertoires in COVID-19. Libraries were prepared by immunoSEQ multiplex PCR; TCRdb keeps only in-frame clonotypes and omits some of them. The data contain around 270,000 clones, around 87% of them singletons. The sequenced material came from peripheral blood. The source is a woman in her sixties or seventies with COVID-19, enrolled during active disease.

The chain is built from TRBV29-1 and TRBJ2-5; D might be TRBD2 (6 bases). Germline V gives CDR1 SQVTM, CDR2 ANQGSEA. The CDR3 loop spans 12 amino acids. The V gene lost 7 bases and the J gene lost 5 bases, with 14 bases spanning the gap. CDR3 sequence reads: CSAPRGSETQYF. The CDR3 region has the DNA TGCAGCGCCCCCCGGGGGTCTGAGACCCAGTACTTC.

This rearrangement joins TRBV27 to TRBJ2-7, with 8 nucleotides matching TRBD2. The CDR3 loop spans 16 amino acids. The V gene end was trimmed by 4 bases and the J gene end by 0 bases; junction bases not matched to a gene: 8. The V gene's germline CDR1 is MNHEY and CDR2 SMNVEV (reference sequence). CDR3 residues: CASSYSGINPSYEQYF. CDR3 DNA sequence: TGTGCCAGCAGTTATAGCGGGATTAACCCCTCCTACGAGCAGTACTTC.

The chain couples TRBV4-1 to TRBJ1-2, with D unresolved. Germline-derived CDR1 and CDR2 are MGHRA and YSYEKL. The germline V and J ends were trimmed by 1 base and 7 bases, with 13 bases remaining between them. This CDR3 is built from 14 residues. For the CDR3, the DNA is TGCGCCAGCAGCCAAGTCGGGGTCAGAATTGGCTACACCTTC. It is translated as CASSQVGVRIGYTF.

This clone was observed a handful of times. The CDR3 DNA follows: TGTGCCAGCAGCGACAGGGCTAGCTACGAGCAGTACTTC. Its translation: CASSDRASYEQYF. The chain carries TRBV6-5 and TRBJ2-7; 7 bases agree with TRBD1. V was clipped by 6 bases and J by 3 bases; unmatched bases: 5. Per germline, CDR1 MNHEY and CDR2 SVGAGI. The CDR3 contains 13 residues.

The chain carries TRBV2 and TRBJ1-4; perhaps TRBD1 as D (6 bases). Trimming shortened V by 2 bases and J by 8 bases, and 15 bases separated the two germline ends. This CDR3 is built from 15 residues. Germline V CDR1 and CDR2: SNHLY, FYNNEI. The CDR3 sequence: CASSERGNGGEKLFF. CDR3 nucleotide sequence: TGTGCCAGCAGTGAACGAGGAAATGGGGGCGAAAAACTGTTTTTT.

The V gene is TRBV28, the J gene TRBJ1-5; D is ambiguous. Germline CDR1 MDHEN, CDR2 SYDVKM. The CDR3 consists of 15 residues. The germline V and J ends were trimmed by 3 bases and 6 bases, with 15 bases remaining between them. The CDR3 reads CASSFVPIGLQPQHF. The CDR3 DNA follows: TGTGCCAGCAGTTTTGTCCCAATTGGGCTTCAGCCCCAGCATTTT.

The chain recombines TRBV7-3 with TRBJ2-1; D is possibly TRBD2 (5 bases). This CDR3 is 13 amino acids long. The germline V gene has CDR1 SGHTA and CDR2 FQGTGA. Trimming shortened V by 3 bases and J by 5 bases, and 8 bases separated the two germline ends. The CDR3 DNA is TGTGCCAGCAGCTTGAGGGCTAACAATGAGCAGTTCTTC. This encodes CASSLRANNEQFF.

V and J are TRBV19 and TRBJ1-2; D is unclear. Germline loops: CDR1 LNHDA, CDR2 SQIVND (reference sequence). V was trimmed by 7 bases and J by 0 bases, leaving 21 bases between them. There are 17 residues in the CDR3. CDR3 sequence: CASTPGNGYSSNYGYTF. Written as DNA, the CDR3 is TGTGCCAGTACCCCGGGTAACGGCTACTCCTCTAACTATGGCTACACCTTC.

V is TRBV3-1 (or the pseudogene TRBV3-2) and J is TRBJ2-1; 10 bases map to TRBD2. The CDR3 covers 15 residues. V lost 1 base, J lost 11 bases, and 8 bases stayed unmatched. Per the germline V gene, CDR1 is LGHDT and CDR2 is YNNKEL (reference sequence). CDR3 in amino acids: CASSQGRSGRAQQFF. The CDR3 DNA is TGTGCCAGCAGCCAAGGTAGGAGCGGGAGGGCCCAGCAGTTCTTC.

The CDR3 spells CASSETGQYGYTF. CDR3 sequence (DNA): TGTGCCAGCAGTGAGACGGGACAGTACGGCTACACCTTC. The J gene is TRBJ1-2, the V gene TRBV6-1, with TRBD1 matching over 7 bases. J was trimmed by 8 bases and V by 3 bases; bases with no gene match: 6. CDR3 size: 13 residues. Germline V gene sequence: CDR1 MNHNS, CDR2 SASEGT.

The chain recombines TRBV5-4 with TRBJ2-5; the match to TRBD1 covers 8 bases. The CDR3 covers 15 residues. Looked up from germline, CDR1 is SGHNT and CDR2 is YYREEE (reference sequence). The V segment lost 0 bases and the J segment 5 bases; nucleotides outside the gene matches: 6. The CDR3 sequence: CASSLGQGAWETQYF. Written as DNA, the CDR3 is TGTGCCAGCAGCTTGGGGCAGGGGGCATGGGAGACCCAGTACTTC.

The CDR3 spells CASSPGTTYGYTF. The CDR3 DNA follows: TGTGCCAGCTCCCCCGGGACTACATATGGCTACACCTTC. The rearrangement joins TRBV18 to TRBJ1-2; D perhaps matches TRBD1 (5 bases). The germline gives CDR1 KGHSH, CDR2 LQKENI. This CDR3 has 13 residues. Trimming shortened V by 6 bases and J by 5 bases, and 13 bases separated the two germline ends.

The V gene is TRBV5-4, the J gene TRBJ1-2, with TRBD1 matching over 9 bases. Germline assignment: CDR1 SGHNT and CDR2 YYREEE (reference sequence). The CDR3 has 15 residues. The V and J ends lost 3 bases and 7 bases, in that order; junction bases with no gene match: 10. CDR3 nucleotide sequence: TGTGCCAGCAGCTCTACAGGGGGCTGGGCTGGTGGCTACACCTTC. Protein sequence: CASSSTGGWAGGYTF.

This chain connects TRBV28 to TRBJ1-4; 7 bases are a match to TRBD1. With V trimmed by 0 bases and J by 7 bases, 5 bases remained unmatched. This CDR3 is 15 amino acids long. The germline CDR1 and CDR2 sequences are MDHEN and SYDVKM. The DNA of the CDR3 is TGTGCCAGCAGTTTATGGACAGGGACGGGTGAAAAACTGTTTTTT. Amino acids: CASSLWTGTGEKLFF.

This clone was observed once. The CDR3 DNA is TGTGCCAGCTCACCGGGCCGAGATACGCAGTATTTT. Its translation is CASSPGRDTQYF. The gene calls are TRBV18 and TRBJ2-3; no definite D call. The CDR3 has 12 residues. Germline V gene sequence: CDR1 KGHSH, CDR2 LQKENI. Trimming took off 3 bases at V and 5 bases at J, with 6 bases between the two ends.

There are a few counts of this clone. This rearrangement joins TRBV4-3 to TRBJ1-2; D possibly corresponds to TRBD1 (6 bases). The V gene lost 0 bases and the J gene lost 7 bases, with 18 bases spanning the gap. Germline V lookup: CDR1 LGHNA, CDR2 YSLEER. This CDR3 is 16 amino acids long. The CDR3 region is CASSQDRRTAGGGYTF. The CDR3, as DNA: TGCGCCAGCAGCCAAGATAGGAGGACAGCGGGGGGTGGCTACACCTTC.

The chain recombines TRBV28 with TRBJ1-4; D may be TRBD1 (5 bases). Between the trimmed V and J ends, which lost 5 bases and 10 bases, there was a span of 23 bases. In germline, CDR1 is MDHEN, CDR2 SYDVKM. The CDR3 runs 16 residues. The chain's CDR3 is CASSPPGVVGGAKLFF. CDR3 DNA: TGTGCCAGCAGTCCCCCCGGAGTGGTTGGAGGGGCAAAACTGTTTTTT.

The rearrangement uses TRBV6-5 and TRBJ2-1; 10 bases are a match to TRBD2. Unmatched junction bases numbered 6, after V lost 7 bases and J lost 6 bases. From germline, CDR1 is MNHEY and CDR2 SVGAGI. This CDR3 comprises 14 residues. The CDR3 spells CASKTGLASNEQFF. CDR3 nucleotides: TGTGCCAGCAAAACGGGACTAGCGTCCAATGAGCAGTTCTTC.